This entry lists 22 T cell receptor beta chains sequenced from one sample in a study of CD8+ T cells in alopecia areata. Once RNA had been extracted, it was reverse transcribed into cDNA to act as the sequencing template. Data came from immunoSEQ multiplex PCR; TCRdb stores just in-frame clones and leaves some out. The sample lists approximately 200,000 clones, more than 55% seen once, with 3.3% in the top ten. Treatment defined: oral pan-JAK inhibitor, 5-10 mg twice daily. The starting material was CD4+ T cells sorted from blood, obtained at week 4, from a patient treated with tofacitinib. The receptors here all came from a human donor with alopecia areata.

The chain uses TRBV30 and TRBJ2-7, with unresolved D. Trimming shortened V by 4 bases and J by 6 bases, and 10 bases separated the two germline ends. CDR1 is GTSNPN, CDR2 SVGIG, per germline (reference sequence). The CDR3 consists of 11 residues. The CDR3 loop reads CAWTKSAEQYF. CDR3 coding DNA: TGTGCCTGGACAAAGAGTGCCGAGCAGTACTTC.

This clone was observed a few times. The V call is TRBV7-2, the J call TRBJ2-7; 10 bases are a match to TRBD1. With 5 bases clipped from V and 6 bases from J, the junction kept 7 bases outside the gene matches. The CDR3 sequence is 14 residues long. Germline loops: CDR1 SGHTA, CDR2 FQGNSA. The CDR3 here is CASSTRTGGGEQYF. The CDR3 nucleotides are TGTGCCAGCAGCACCCGGACAGGGGGTGGCGAGCAGTACTTC.

This clone was counted only a few times. Other DNA sequences of this sample code for an identical CDR3. The chain links TRBV10-3 to TRBJ2-3, with D tentatively TRBD2 (6 bases). The V gene lost 6 bases and the J gene lost 0 bases, with 7 bases spanning the gap. The CDR3 runs to 13 residues. Germline V lookup: CDR1 ENHRY, CDR2 SYGVKD. DNA for the CDR3: TGTGCCATCAGCGGGGGAAGCACAGATACGCAGTATTTT. Translation gives CAISGGSTDTQYF.

The rearrangement links TRBV15 to TRBJ2-5, with D uncertain. The V gene lost 0 bases and the J gene lost 2 bases, with 13 bases spanning the gap. CDR3 length equals 16 residues. Per germline, CDR1 LNHNV and CDR2 YYDKDF (reference sequence). This CDR3 is CATSRDLPTLQETQYF. The CDR3 nucleotides read TGTGCCACCAGCAGAGATCTTCCTACTTTACAAGAGACCCAGTACTTC.

This clone has just one count. V gene TRBV5-1 combines with J gene TRBJ2-3; D may be TRBD1 (6 bases). The CDR3 runs to 15 residues. CDR1 is SGHRS and CDR2 is YFSETQ in the germline V gene. V was clipped by 7 bases and J by 0 bases, with 15 bases between them. The CDR3: CASRSDSSSTDTQYF. DNA of the CDR3: TGCGCCAGCCGATCGGACAGCTCAAGCACAGATACGCAGTATTTT.

The chain links TRBV29-1 to TRBJ2-7, with TRBD1 identical over 9 bases. Germline values: CDR1 SQVTM, CDR2 ANQGSEA. J lost 3 bases, V lost 6 bases, and 6 bases had no gene match. The CDR3 is made up of 13 amino acids. CDR3 residues: CSVPTGGIYEQYF. DNA of the CDR3: TGCAGCGTCCCGACAGGGGGAATCTACGAGCAGTACTTC.

The DNA for the CDR3 is TGTGCCAGCAGCGTAGTGGGGCGGGCCACAGATACGCAGTATTTT. Its translation is CASSVVGRATDTQYF. The chain is built from TRBV9 and TRBJ2-3; D may be TRBD1 or TRBD2 (5 bases each). Germline V gives CDR1 SGDLS, CDR2 YYNGEE. The CDR3 is 15 residues long. Trimming left V 0 bases short and J 2 bases short, with 10 bases between.

The chain combines TRBV5-1 with TRBJ2-3; D remains ambiguous. The germline V gene encodes CDR1 SGHRS and CDR2 YFSETQ. Trimming left V 0 bases short and J 0 bases short, with 17 bases between. The CDR3 extends over 18 amino acids. DNA for the CDR3: TGCGCCAGCAGCTTGGTGGCCTACGTCCGTTCGAGCACAGATACGCAGTATTTT. This gives the protein CASSLVAYVRSSTDTQYF.

This clone was seen more than once but under ten times. The same CDR3 is also encoded by other DNA sequences in this sample. This rearrangement joins TRBV28 to TRBJ2-7, with 7 bases aligning to TRBD1. The CDR3 covers 14 residues. Germline CDR1 and CDR2: MDHEN and SYDVKM. The trim removed 4 bases at V and 2 bases at J, leaving 5 bases unmatched. The CDR3 DNA reads as TGTGCCAGCAGTTCCGGGGACAGAGCCTACGAGCAGTACTTC. As protein: CASSSGDRAYEQYF.

This clone was recorded a few times. This chain joins TRBV5-6 and TRBJ2-5; the match to TRBD2 covers 9 bases. Germline-derived CDR1 and CDR2 are SGHDT and YYEEEE. The CDR3 spans 13 residues. V trimming: 5 bases; J trimming: 5 bases; junction bases outside the gene matches: 4. The CDR3 region is CASSRLADETQYF. The DNA for the CDR3 is TGTGCCAGCAGTCGACTAGCGGATGAGACCCAGTACTTC. Supplemented by reference TRBV5-6 and TRBJ2-5, the full variable domain reads DAGVTQSPTHLIKTRGQQVTLRCSPKSGHDTVSWYQQALGQGPQFIFQYYEEEERQRGNFPDRFSGHQFPNYSSELNVNALLLGDSALYLCASSRLADETQYFGPGTRLLVL.

This clone was counted only a few times. V and J are TRBV5-7 and TRBJ2-7; D gene uncertain. TRBV5-7 is known as an ORF, though its function is uncertain. V shed 4 bases and J shed 1 base, with 18 bases lying between them. The length of the CDR3 is 16 residues. CDR3 region: CASSPARLYLSYEQYF. DNA for the CDR3: TGTGCCAGCAGCCCGGCCCGGCTATACCTTTCCTACGAGCAGTACTTC.

The rearrangement joins TRBV29-1 to TRBJ2-5; a weak D match, TRBD1 (6 bases). Deletions cut 7 bases from V and 1 base from J, with 10 bases between. CDR1 and CDR2 (germline): SQVTM, ANQGSEA. This CDR3 comprises 12 residues. CDR3 in amino acids: CSAGQRQETQYF. The CDR3 DNA reads TGCAGCGCCGGACAGCGCCAAGAGACCCAGTACTTC.

This clone was counted between two and nine times. The chain employs TRBV28 and TRBJ1-6, with D unclear. V gave up 3 bases and J gave up 8 bases, with 14 bases separating them. The CDR3 extends over 15 amino acids. The germline CDR1 and CDR2 sequences are MDHEN and SYDVKM. CDR3 bases: TGTGCCAGCAGTTTTCACAGCCTTCGAGATTCACCCCTCCACTTT. As protein: CASSFHSLRDSPLHF.

This chain connects TRBV5-1 to TRBJ2-3; no clear D. The CDR3 has 16 residues. The germline gives CDR1 SGHRS, CDR2 YFSETQ. Trimming left V 2 bases short and J 2 bases short, with 15 bases between. The CDR3 DNA reads TGCGCCAGCAGCTTCTCCCCCTTGGGCTTCACAGATACGCAGTATTTT. Translation gives CASSFSPLGFTDTQYF.

The V gene is TRBV29-1, the J gene TRBJ1-1, with D perhaps matching TRBD1 (5 bases). Germline-derived CDR1 and CDR2 are SQVTM and ANQGSEA. Trimming took off 2 bases at V and 6 bases at J, with 10 bases between the two ends. The CDR3 length is 12 residues. CDR3 region: CSVERWGAEAFF. In nucleotides, the CDR3 is TGCAGCGTTGAACGATGGGGGGCTGAAGCTTTCTTT.

The rearrangement links TRBV30 to TRBJ1-4; 7 nucleotides line up with TRBD1. Germline-derived CDR1 and CDR2 are GTSNPN and SVGIG (reference sequence). The CDR3 is 15 amino acids. Unmatched junction bases numbered 6, after V lost 2 bases and J lost 3 bases. The CDR3 here is CAWSFGQAANEKLFF. The DNA of the CDR3 is TGTGCCTGGAGTTTTGGACAGGCCGCTAATGAAAAACTGTTTTTT.

The V gene is TRBV30, the J gene TRBJ1-3, with D possibly being TRBD1 (5 bases). This CDR3 spans 13 amino acids. Germline CDR1 is GTSNPN and CDR2 is SVGIG (reference sequence). V lost 6 bases, J lost 1 base, and 10 bases lay in between. The CDR3 bases are TGTGCCTGCGCCGGGACTTCTGGAAACACCATATATTTT. It encodes CACAGTSGNTIYF.

This rearrangement joins TRBV29-1 to TRBJ2-6; unclear D gene. The V gene lost 4 bases and the J gene lost 1 base, with 5 bases spanning the gap. The length of the CDR3 is 13 residues. Germline CDR1 and CDR2: SQVTM and ANQGSEA. The DNA of the CDR3 is TGCAGCGTTGCAATGTCTGGGGCCAACGTCCTGACTTTC. Amino acids: CSVAMSGANVLTF.

This chain connects TRBV5-1 to TRBJ2-5; possibly TRBD1 for D (6 bases). Trimming stripped 3 bases from V and 5 bases from J, with 17 bases between. Per the germline V gene, CDR1 is SGHRS and CDR2 is YFSETQ. The CDR3 is made up of 15 amino acids. The chain's CDR3 is CASSSGAGARETQYF. CDR3 nucleotide sequence: TGCGCCAGCAGCTCGGGTGCAGGGGCTCGGGAGACCCAGTACTTC.

This clone has only a few counts. The CDR3 loop reads CASSKTSGAYNEQFF. The CDR3 DNA sequence: TGTGCCAGCAGCAAGACTAGCGGGGCTTACAATGAGCAGTTCTTC. This chain joins TRBV6-6 and TRBJ2-1, with 11 bases fitting TRBD2. Germline lookup yields CDR1 MNHNY and CDR2 SVGAGI (reference sequence). The CDR3 contains 15 residues. Unmatched junction bases numbered 5, after V lost 6 bases and J lost 4 bases.

The chain employs TRBV4-2 and TRBJ1-1, with D possibly TRBD1 on 6 matching bases. The V and J ends lost 4 bases and 2 bases respectively, with 11 bases between them. The length of the CDR3 is 14 residues. Germline V lookup: CDR1 LGHNA, CDR2 YNFKEQ. CDR3 in amino acids: CASSLDRTNTEAFF. The DNA for the CDR3 is TGTGCCAGCAGCCTGGACAGAACCAACACTGAAGCTTTCTTT.

V usage is TRBV6-1 and J usage is TRBJ2-7; TRBD1 aligns across 9 bases. In germline, CDR1 is MNHNS, CDR2 SASEGT. The ends lost 7 bases at V and 5 bases at J; junction bases unmatched: 6. The CDR3 has 13 amino acids. The CDR3 DNA sequence: TGTGCCAGCAACAGGGGGCCGGACCACGAGCAGTACTTC. This translates into CASNRGPDHEQYF.